There are many counts of the clone carrying this TCR beta chain. The antigen is unknown. PCR was performed a second time for about 7 to 12 cycles using a sample-barcoded 5' primer and a J-beta primer mix. Unique molecular identifiers of 12 random nucleotides labeled each cDNA. CDR3-containing paired-end reads numbered at least 3 million in each sample. TCRdb passed the 5' RACE reads through MiXCR, listing each CDR3 protein once. The sample has 920,000 or so distinct CDR3 sequences, more than 40% seen once. This specimen belongs to a study of blood T cells in healthy people across ages. Study-wide results and caveats: Observed TCR beta diversity showed a strong correlation with the percentage of naive T cells as measured by flow cytometry.

The CDR3 is made up of 16 amino acids. V shed 2 bases and J 9 bases; nucleotides not matched to a gene: 11. Germline CDR1 is DFQATT and CDR2 is SNEGSKA (reference sequence). The chain combines TRBV20-1 with TRBJ2-1; 12 positions agree with TRBD2. The sequencing input was blood. This sequence was found in a woman aged 55-69 years in good health. The CDR3 here is CSARSRTSGRKGEQFF. Written as DNA, the CDR3 is TGCAGTGCTAGATCGCGAACTAGCGGGAGGAAGGGTGAGCAGTTCTTC.